This T cell receptor beta chain came from a study of blood T cells in healthy people across ages. Germline loops: CDR1 LGHDT, CDR2 YNNKEL (reference sequence). V was shortened by 0 bases and J by 4 bases, with 18 bases between the two germline ends. This CDR3 comprises 17 residues. Per-sample yields of isolated PBMCs were at least 7 million. PCR was performed a second time for about 7 to 11 cycles using a sample-barcoded 5' primer and a J-beta primer mix. Every sample returned 2.5 million or more CDR3-containing paired-end reads. TCRdb ran MiXCR on the 5' RACE reads and lists one entry per CDR3 protein. The repertoire holds 550,000 to 600,000 distinct CDR3 sequences, with 27% as singletons.

The source is a woman aged 70-85 years in good health. The V and J genes are TRBV3-1 and TRBJ1-1; TRBD1 might be the D (6 bases). Sequenced: blood. CDR3 amino acids: CASSQEGGGTRGTEAFF. The CDR3 DNA reads as TGTGCCAGCAGCCAAGAAGGGGGGGGCACCCGGGGCACTGAAGCTTTCTTT.